The 24 T cell receptor beta chains listed next were all sequenced from one sample in a study of T cells after yellow fever vaccination (dated by TCRdb to between 2018 and 2021). The library was built by means of 5' RACE. Sequenced on an Illumina HiSeq 2500. TCRdb handled the public reads itself, with Q25 trimming in fastp and clone calling in MiXCR, and kept productive beta chains. Rows matching on CDR3 protein sequence are summarized as one entry with the most common DNA and genes. Counted in this sample were 500,000 to 650,000 distinct CDR3 sequences; roughly 14% of them appeared once. The ten top clones hold about 14% of the sample. The sample's treatment or condition label, in plain terms: live attenuated yellow fever vaccine strain. The material sequenced was PBMCs, taken on the day of the yellow fever booster vaccination. The source is a man younger than 45 who received the YFV17D yellow fever vaccine.

The chain is built from TRBV3-1 and TRBJ1-3; a possible D gene is TRBD1 (5 bases). Germline CDR1 is LGHDT and CDR2 is YNNKEL (reference sequence). Trimming shortened V by 1 base and J by 0 bases, and 19 bases separated the two germline ends. The CDR3 consists of 19 residues. The DNA of the CDR3 is TGTGCCAGCAGCCAAGTATTAATTTCTCGAGGGGACTCTGGAAACACCATATATTTT. It specifies CASSQVLISRGDSGNTIYF.

This clonotype was found a few times. J is TRBJ2-7 and V is TRBV14, with D perhaps assigned TRBD1 or TRBD2 (5 bases each). The ends were cut back, 1 base at V and 3 bases at J, with 13 bases in the middle. The CDR3 is made up of 15 amino acids. The V gene's germline CDR1 is SGHDN and CDR2 FVKESK. CDR3 in amino acids: CASSQGLGTVYEQYF. In DNA form, the CDR3 reads TGTGCCAGCAGCCAAGGTCTGGGGACCGTCTACGAGCAGTACTTC.

The rearrangement joins TRBV5-1 to TRBJ2-3; unclear D gene. The germline CDR1 and CDR2 sequences are SGHRS and YFSETQ. The CDR3 has 11 amino acids. The V end lost 7 bases, the J end lost 6 bases, and 9 bases lay between the germline ends. The CDR3 DNA is TGCGCCAGCCGTCTAAGGGATACGCAGTATTTT. Protein sequence: CASRLRDTQYF.

The rearrangement links TRBV19 to TRBJ2-1, with TRBD1 matching 7 bases. From germline, CDR1 is LNHDA and CDR2 SQIVND (reference sequence). The CDR3 extends over 15 amino acids. The ends lost 7 bases at V and 0 bases at J; junction bases unmatched: 6. CDR3 region: CASTQGVSSYNEQFF. CDR3 nucleotides: TGTGCCAGTACCCAGGGGGTCAGCTCCTACAATGAGCAGTTCTTC.

The chain combines TRBV27 with TRBJ2-5, with 12 positions matching TRBD1. Germline trimming cut 6 bases from V and 7 bases from J; bases unmatched to any gene: 12. Germline CDR1 and CDR2: MNHEY and SMNVEV (reference sequence). The CDR3 is made up of 16 amino acids. As DNA, the CDR3 is TGTGCCAGCAGACAAATCGGGACAGGGGGCGGTGGGACCCAGTACTTC. Translating gives CASRQIGTGGGGTQYF.

The V and J genes are TRBV3-1 and TRBJ1-1; D possibly corresponds to TRBD1 (5 bases). Trimming pared 4 bases from V and 7 bases from J, leaving 7 bases between. This CDR3 has 11 amino acids. Germline V gene sequence: CDR1 LGHDT, CDR2 YNNKEL (reference sequence). The CDR3 DNA sequence: TGTGCCAGCAGCCGGAGGGGTGAAGCTTTCTTT. Protein sequence: CASSRRGEAFF.

This clonotype was seen a handful of times. The rearrangement links TRBV9 to TRBJ2-1; D is uncertain. Looked up from germline, CDR1 is SGDLS and CDR2 is YYNGEE. The CDR3 has 14 amino acids. Trimming removed 0 bases from V and 4 bases from J, with 8 bases in between. Written as DNA, the CDR3 is TGTGCCAGCAGCGTAGCGGAACATTACAATGAGCAGTTCTTC. Its protein is CASSVAEHYNEQFF.

J is TRBJ2-5 and V is TRBV7-8; 7 nucleotides line up with TRBD2. The CDR3 is made up of 15 amino acids. V was clipped by 5 bases and J by 9 bases; unmatched bases: 15. CDR1 SGHVS and CDR2 FQNEAQ come from the germline V gene. The CDR3 sequence: CASSPGTPVGGSQYF. The DNA for the CDR3 is TGTGCCAGCAGCCCGGGGACTCCAGTCGGGGGGTCCCAGTACTTC.

The chain recombines TRBV3-1 with TRBJ1-1, with D unresolved. Germline CDR1 and CDR2: LGHDT and YNNKEL (reference sequence). The V and J ends lost 0 bases and 6 bases respectively, with 11 bases between them. The CDR3 runs to 14 residues. The CDR3 here is CASSQDWREAEAFF. DNA of the CDR3: TGTGCCAGCAGCCAAGACTGGAGGGAAGCTGAAGCTTTCTTT.

CDR3 in DNA: TGCGCCAGCAGCCCGCGGGAAGTAGGTTCCGGGGAGCTGTTTTTT. Translating gives CASSPREVGSGELFF. The chain joins TRBV4-3 to TRBJ2-2; D perhaps matches TRBD2 (6 bases). The CDR3 runs to 15 residues. Trimming pared 4 bases from V and 6 bases from J, leaving 15 bases between. Per the germline V gene, CDR1 is LGHNA and CDR2 is YSLEER.

This clonotype was picked up a small number of times. The genes are TRBV7-8 and TRBJ2-1; weak D call: TRBD2 (6 bases). In germline, CDR1 is SGHVS, CDR2 FQNEAQ. The CDR3 is made up of 15 amino acids. V shed 10 bases and J shed 2 bases, with 18 bases lying between them. CDR3 DNA sequence: TGTGCCACCCAGCCGGGGACTTTCACCTACAATGAGCAGTTCTTC. Protein: CATQPGTFTYNEQFF.

This clonotype was observed at least ten times. The J gene is TRBJ2-3, the V gene TRBV4-3; TRBD2 might be the D (6 bases). Per germline, CDR1 LGHNA and CDR2 YSLEER. The CDR3 has 17 amino acids. V dropped 1 base and J dropped 1 base, with 15 bases sitting between them. CDR3 amino acids: CASSQATLALGTDTQYF. In nucleotides, the CDR3 is TGCGCCAGCAGCCAAGCGACTCTAGCGTTGGGCACAGATACGCAGTATTTT.

In its sample, this clonotype was seen a few times. J is TRBJ2-2 and V is TRBV24-1; the match to TRBD1 covers 10 bases. The V segment lost 4 bases and the J segment 6 bases; nucleotides outside the gene matches: 7. Germline V gene data show CDR1 as KGHDR and CDR2 as SFDVKD. The CDR3 is 16 amino acids. CDR3 nucleotides: TGTGCCACCAGTGACCCAGGACAGGGGGTCTCCGGGGAGCTGTTTTTT. Amino acids: CATSDPGQGVSGELFF.

The table lists this clonotype with a few counts. The chain carries TRBV13 and TRBJ2-1; 11 bases map to TRBD2. The CDR3 consists of 22 residues. Germline V gene data show CDR1 as PRHDT and CDR2 as FYEKMQ (reference sequence). With V trimmed by 6 bases and J by 8 bases, 30 bases remained unmatched. As DNA, the CDR3 is TGTGCCAGCAGACTTTCCCACGGGGTATGGGCCTCAACTAGCGGGAGTTCGGATGAGCAGTTCTTC. Its protein product is CASRLSHGVWASTSGSSDEQFF.

This clonotype was seen ten or more times. The J gene is TRBJ2-1, the V gene TRBV7-2; D unclear. CDR1 SGHTA and CDR2 FQGNSA come from the germline V gene. The CDR3 loop spans 11 amino acids. V lost 5 bases to trimming and J lost 7 bases, with 6 bases between them. CDR3 in amino acids: CASSPKNEQFF. As DNA, the CDR3 is TGTGCCAGCAGCCCCAAAAATGAGCAGTTCTTC.

This clonotype was seen a few times. The V call is TRBV2, the J call TRBJ2-7; D unresolved. CDR1 is SNHLY, CDR2 FYNNEI, per germline. V was shortened by 7 bases and J by 0 bases, with 13 bases between the two germline ends. This CDR3 comprises 14 residues. CDR3 amino acids: CASNQVYDSYEQYF. CDR3 nucleotide sequence: TGTGCCAGCAATCAGGTCTACGACTCCTACGAGCAGTACTTC.

This clonotype has a handful of counts. The chain carries TRBV6-1 and TRBJ2-5, with 7 bases aligning to TRBD2. Trimming cost V 7 bases and J 5 bases; bases outside gene matches: 7. From germline, CDR1 is MNHNS and CDR2 SASEGT. CDR3 size: 13 residues. CDR3 coding DNA: TGTGCCAGCAACCCCCCCGGGGGGGAGACCCAGTACTTC. It codes for CASNPPGGETQYF.

This clonotype was seen many times. V usage is TRBV12-3 or TRBV12-4 and J usage is TRBJ2-3; 9 bases line up with TRBD2. V shed 6 bases, J shed 5 bases, and the junction held 9 bases outside the gene matches. This CDR3 comprises 15 residues. The CDR3 DNA sequence: TGTGCCAGCAGCTTAAATAGCGGGAGCGTAGATACGCAGTATTTT. Translation: CASSLNSGSVDTQYF.

J is TRBJ2-5 and V is TRBV6-5; the match to TRBD1 covers 7 bases. Germline-derived CDR1 and CDR2 are MNHEY and SVGAGI. This CDR3 comprises 15 residues. V was clipped by 4 bases and J by 5 bases; unmatched bases: 10. The CDR3 nucleotides are TGTGCCAGCAGTTCCGATGACAGGGTTCGGGAGACCCAGTACTTC. Its protein is CASSSDDRVRETQYF.

This clonotype was observed a few times. The chain joins TRBV20-1 to TRBJ1-1, with D uncertain. The V end lost 2 bases, the J end lost 2 bases, and 12 bases lay between the germline ends. The germline gives CDR1 DFQATT, CDR2 SNEGSKA (reference sequence). CDR3 length: 14 amino acids. The CDR3 DNA reads TGCAGTGCTAGAACCGGGTCCCGTAACACTGAAGCTTTCTTT. Its protein is CSARTGSRNTEAFF.

In its sample, this clonotype was seen many times. V gene TRBV20-1 combines with J gene TRBJ2-7; TRBD2 matches 12 bases. V shed 0 bases, J shed 3 bases, and the junction held 12 bases outside the gene matches. The CDR3 consists of 18 residues. CDR1 and CDR2 (germline): DFQATT, SNEGSKA (reference sequence). CDR3 in amino acids: CSARDWPSGRARGYEQYF. DNA for the CDR3: TGCAGTGCTAGAGATTGGCCTAGCGGGAGGGCCAGGGGCTACGAGCAGTACTTC.

This clonotype was found a few times. The V gene is TRBV20-1, the J gene TRBJ2-1, with 12 bases aligning to TRBD2. The CDR3 extends over 17 amino acids. CDR1 DFQATT and CDR2 SNEGSKA come from the germline V gene (reference sequence). Trimming removed 2 bases from V and 2 bases from J; junction bases left unmatched: 7. CDR3 protein: CSARPQLAGGTYNEQFF. The CDR3 DNA sequence: TGCAGTGCTAGACCCCAACTAGCGGGAGGCACCTACAATGAGCAGTTCTTC.

The chain uses TRBV28 and TRBJ2-2; D is possibly TRBD1 or TRBD2 (5 bases each). Germline assignment: CDR1 MDHEN and CDR2 SYDVKM. V was cut by 5 bases and J by 7 bases, with 11 bases left in between. This CDR3 comprises 13 residues. The CDR3 spells CASSEGQDGELFF. The CDR3 nucleotides are TGTGCCAGCAGTGAGGGGCAAGACGGGGAGCTGTTTTTT.

This clonotype was observed a few times. The chain employs TRBV20-1 and TRBJ2-1; TRBD2 matches 8 bases. The length of the CDR3 is 14 residues. The germline V gene has CDR1 DFQATT and CDR2 SNEGSKA (reference sequence). V lost 1 base and J lost 3; bases outside the gene matches: 2. The CDR3 sequence is CSARGSGSYNEQFF. The DNA for the CDR3 is TGCAGTGCTAGAGGGAGCGGGAGCTACAATGAGCAGTTCTTC.